What follows are 21 T cell receptor beta chains derived from one specimen sequenced in a study of MAIT cells during Salmonella Paratyphi A infection. From the 5' RACE reads, TCRdb called clonotypes with MiXCR, one entry per CDR3 protein. The profile shows some 550 distinct CDR3 sequences, around 40% of them singletons. Findings and caveats of the study: MAIT cell TRBV usage was oligoclonal, favouring TRBV20 and TRBV6, and apparently unchanged by infection.

As to time point: before S. Paratyphi A challenge (baseline). The MAIT cell gate was Valpha7.2+ CD161+ T cells, sorted by flow cytometry. No antigen has been assigned to these receptors. The sequences come from MAIT cells from blood, collected at the first sampling point of the challenge study. These receptors all come from a person aged 18 to 70 who was deliberately infected with Salmonella Paratyphi A in a paratyphoid fever challenge study.

CDR3 in DNA: TGCGCCAGCAGCCCAGGGATAGCTGGAAACACCATATATTTT. Its translation: CASSPGIAGNTIYF. The chain links TRBV5-1 to TRBJ1-3; tentative D call: TRBD1 (5 bases). Germline CDR1 reads SGHRS; CDR2 reads YFSETQ. This CDR3 has 14 residues. V shed 4 bases and J shed 2 bases, with 10 bases lying between them.

Remarks on this clonotype: One junction end disagrees with the germline gene, perhaps due to a read error. The V gene is TRBV20-1, the J gene TRBJ2-7, with a possible D match to TRBD2 (6 bases). This CDR3 has 14 residues. Germline V CDR1 and CDR2: DFQATT, SNEGSKA (reference sequence). CDR3 coding DNA: TGCAGTGCTAGTACCCCGGGAGACTCCTACGAGCAGGACTTC. The encoded protein is CSASTPGDSYEQDF.

The rearrangement links TRBV2 to TRBJ2-1; 10 bases map to TRBD2. Germline CDR1 SNHLY, CDR2 FYNNEI. The CDR3 length is 16 residues. Trimming cost V 0 bases and J 8 bases; bases outside gene matches: 7. CDR3 in amino acids: CASSEAASGSRHEQFF. In DNA form, the CDR3 reads TGTGCCAGCAGTGAAGCGGCTAGCGGGAGTCGGCATGAGCAGTTCTTC. The complete variable domain, with remaining parts taken from reference TRBV2 and TRBJ2-1, reads EPEVTQTPSHQVTQMGQEVILRCVPISNHLYFYWYRQILGQKVEFLVSFYNNEISEKSEIFDDQFSVERPDGSNFTLKIRSTKLEDSAMYFCASSEAASGSRHEQFFGPGTRLTVL.

By its share, this clonotype is large (0.1 to 1%). The chain joins TRBV20-1 to TRBJ2-1; 9 bases match TRBD2. V gave up 0 bases and J gave up 7 bases; unmatched junction bases: 1. The CDR3 extends over 13 amino acids. Germline V lookup: CDR1 DFQATT, CDR2 SNEGSKA (reference sequence). In DNA form, the CDR3 reads TGCAGTGCTAGAGATCTAGCGGGGAATGAGCAGTTCTTC. As protein: CSARDLAGNEQFF.

The chain recombines TRBV6-2 or TRBV6-3 with TRBJ2-3, with 9 nucleotides matching TRBD1. Per the germline V gene, CDR1 is MNHEY and CDR2 is SVGEGT. There are 16 residues in the CDR3. V shed 4 bases and J 4 bases; nucleotides not matched to a gene: 9. The CDR3 DNA reads as TGTGCCAGCAGTTTAAGTGGACAGGGGCCACCAGATACGCAGTATTTT. Protein: CASSLSGQGPPDTQYF.

The chain links TRBV20-1 to TRBJ1-2, with TRBD1 identical over 8 bases. CDR3 size: 15 residues. Germline loops: CDR1 DFQATT, CDR2 SNEGSKA (reference sequence). Germline trimming cut 1 base from V and 4 bases from J; bases unmatched to any gene: 8. The CDR3: CSARGPDRVSYGYTF. CDR3 in DNA: TGCAGTGCTAGAGGACCGGACAGGGTCAGCTATGGCTACACCTTC.

For this clonotype: The conserved phenylalanine or tryptophan normally closing the CDR3 is absent here, so this likely arose from a read error. No DNA is shown, since the ends of the CDR3 on it are uncertain; the CDR3 is the one TCRdb lists. The chain employs TRBV20-1 and TRBJ2-2; the table assigns TRBD2, which was not confirmed against the DNA. The CDR3 is 16 residues long, counting both termini. The germline V gene encodes CDR1 DFQATT and CDR2 SNEGSKA (reference sequence). The CDR3 here is CSARDQGGGDTGERLV.

This clonotype was counted between two and nine times. The V and J genes are TRBV20-1 and TRBJ2-5; 16 bases map to TRBD2. This CDR3 is built from 19 residues. The germline CDR1 and CDR2 sequences are DFQATT and SNEGSKA (reference sequence). The V and J ends lost 1 base and 1 base, in that order; junction bases with no gene match: 9. The DNA of the CDR3 is TGCAGTGCTAGAGGTGCCGGGACTAGCGGGAGGGGAACCCAAGAGACCCAGTACTTC. Protein: CSARGAGTSGRGTQETQYF.

The chain uses TRBV6-4 and TRBJ2-1, with TRBD1 as a possible D gene (5 bases). V lost 6 bases and J lost 0, with 6 bases in between. Germline lookup yields CDR1 MRHNA and CDR2 SNTAGT. The CDR3 sequence is 13 residues long. The CDR3 region has the DNA TGTGCCAGCAGCGACAGCTCCTACAATGAGCAGTTCTTC. Its translation is CASSDSSYNEQFF.

V gene TRBV6-4 combines with J gene TRBJ2-7, with 13 bases matching TRBD2. The germline V gene has CDR1 MRHNA and CDR2 SNTAGT. CDR3 length: 15 residues. Trimming at V came to 4 bases and at J to 7 bases, leaving 7 bases not matched to a gene. CDR3 sequence (DNA): TGTGCCAGCAGTGGGACTAGCGGGGGATACAATGAGCAGTACTTC. This encodes CASSGTSGGYNEQYF.

The V and J genes are TRBV7-9 and TRBJ2-7; 13 bases agree with TRBD2. CDR1 is SEHNR, CDR2 FQNEAQ, per germline (reference sequence). Trimming at V came to 5 bases and at J to 5 bases, leaving 9 bases not matched to a gene. CDR3 length: 16 amino acids. The CDR3, as DNA: TGTGCCAGCAGCGACGGACTAGCGGGAGATAGGAACGAGCAGTACTTC. It specifies CASSDGLAGDRNEQYF.

Remarks on this clonotype: As the CDR3 is not closed by the conserved phenylalanine or tryptophan, this likely results from a read error. V is TRBV27 and J is TRBJ2-7, with 9 bases identical to TRBD2. The V gene's germline CDR1 is MNHEY and CDR2 SMNVEV (reference sequence). V dropped 0 bases and J dropped 3; count of bases not matched to a gene: 6. This CDR3 comprises 16 residues. CDR3 sequence reads: CASSLSASGRFYEQYL. The DNA of the CDR3 is TGTGCCAGCAGTTTATCGGCAAGCGGGAGGTTCTACGAGCAGTACCTC.

This clonotype is judged large. This chain links TRBV24-1 with TRBJ2-2; D remains ambiguous. Deletions cut 0 bases from V and 3 bases from J, with 4 bases between. The germline gives CDR1 KGHDR, CDR2 SFDVKD. The CDR3 covers 14 residues. In nucleotides, the CDR3 is TGTGCCACCAGTGATTTGTCGGACACCGGGGAGCTGTTTTTT. Translated, it gives CATSDLSDTGELFF.

Turning to this clonotype: A read error may be the cause here, since a much bigger clone is one base away. Without the conserved terminal phenylalanine or tryptophan, this CDR3 likely stems from a read error. The chain uses TRBV28 and TRBJ1-5; D might be TRBD1 (5 bases). Trimming took 5 bases from V and 3 from J, leaving 17 bases between them. The CDR3 runs to 16 residues. Germline values: CDR1 MDHEN, CDR2 SYDVKM. The DNA for the CDR3 is TGTGCCAGCAGTATGATGAGGGACGGCCACAATCAGCCCCAGCATTTG. This translates into CASSMMRDGHNQPQHL.

This clonotype is medium-sized (0.01 to 0.1%) in the sample. The chain recombines TRBV20-1 with TRBJ2-1, with TRBD2 matching over 8 bases. J gave up 5 bases and V 1 base, and 1 base lay outside the gene matches. The length of the CDR3 is 13 residues. The germline V gene encodes CDR1 DFQATT and CDR2 SNEGSKA (reference sequence). The DNA for the CDR3 is TGCAGTGCTAGAGCGACTAGCGACAATGAGCAGTTCTTC. It codes for CSARATSDNEQFF.

In this sample, this clonotype is large. The V call is TRBV6-4, the J call TRBJ2-3; 8 positions match TRBD2. The CDR3 extends over 15 amino acids. V shed 3 bases, J shed 5 bases, and the junction held 7 bases outside the gene matches. Germline CDR1 and CDR2: MRHNA and SNTAGT. As DNA, the CDR3 is TGTGCCAGCAGTGAGATGAGCGGGAGTGGAGATACGCAGTATTTT. Its protein product is CASSEMSGSGDTQYF.

About this clonotype itself: Because the CDR3 is missing its conserved closing phenylalanine or tryptophan, this is likely a read error. CDR3 DNA sequence: TGTGCCAGCAGTTTATCGGTAAGCGGGAGGTTCTACGAGCAGTACCTC. As protein: CASSLSVSGRFYEQYL. The chain couples TRBV27 to TRBJ2-7; 9 nucleotides match TRBD2. The CDR3 spans 16 residues. V was pared by 0 bases and J by 3 bases, with 6 bases of the junction left unmatched. Looked up from germline, CDR1 is MNHEY and CDR2 is SMNVEV (reference sequence).

This clonotype appeared a few times. The chain is built from TRBV9 and TRBJ1-5; D may be TRBD1 (6 bases). Trimming removed 3 bases at V and 0 bases at J, with 16 bases between. Germline V gene sequence: CDR1 SGDLS, CDR2 YYNGEE. CDR3 length: 17 amino acids. The CDR3 spells CASSGTAVGYSNQPQHF. The CDR3 DNA sequence: TGTGCCAGCAGCGGGACAGCAGTAGGTTATAGCAATCAGCCCCAGCATTTT.

A word on this clonotype: The junction differs from germline at one of its ends, possibly a read error. J is TRBJ2-5 and V is TRBV11-3, with 11 nucleotides matching TRBD1. The CDR3 contains 15 residues. The germline CDR1 and CDR2 sequences are SGHNT and YENEEA. In DNA form, the CDR3 reads TGTGCCAGCAGCGGAGGACAGGGGGCCGTTGAGACCCAGGACTTC. This sequence encodes CASSGGQGAVETQDF.

Within the sample, this clonotype is medium-sized. The chain uses TRBV29-1 and TRBJ2-7; perhaps TRBD2 as D (5 bases). V lost 3 bases to trimming and J lost 6 bases, with 18 bases between them. The CDR3 is 14 amino acids. The germline V gene encodes CDR1 SQVTM and CDR2 ANQGSEA. Here the CDR3 reads CSVDDGLNQAEQYF. CDR3 nucleotide sequence: TGCAGCGTTGATGATGGACTTAACCAGGCCGAGCAGTACTTC.

The chain employs TRBV29-1 and TRBJ2-7; D is unclear. Per germline, CDR1 SQVTM and CDR2 ANQGSEA. This CDR3 is 12 amino acids long. Trimming took 4 bases from V and 6 from J, leaving 13 bases between them. CDR3 DNA sequence: TGCAGCGTTGTAAGTGACTCTCTCGAGCAGTACTTC. Encoded protein: CSVVSDSLEQYF.